These 32 T cell receptor beta chains share one sample of origin, sequenced in a study of cytomegalovirus exposure and HLA in healthy donors. Use of 60 Vbeta and 13 Jbeta primers characterized the PCR. Measured with immunoSEQ multiplex PCR; TCRdb has only the in-frame clones, and not every one. Recorded for this sample: 90,000 to 120,000 clones. What was sequenced was PBMCs. Receptors originate from a man between 45 and 60 years old in good health and CMV-seronegative.

V is TRBV6-5 and J is TRBJ2-7; TRBD2 might be the D (5 bases). CDR3 size: 14 residues. Deletions cut 3 bases from V and 4 bases from J, with 13 bases between. CDR1 and CDR2 (germline): MNHEY, SVGAGI. The CDR3 DNA is TGTGCCAGCAGTTATCGGGGTGTGGTGTACGAGCAGTACTTC. It yields the protein CASSYRGVVYEQYF.

The chain combines TRBV5-6 with TRBJ2-1; 12 nucleotides agree with TRBD2. In germline, CDR1 is SGHDT, CDR2 YYEEEE. The CDR3 is 16 amino acids. V lost 4 bases, J lost 3 bases, and 5 bases stayed unmatched. The CDR3 DNA sequence: TGTGCCAGCAGCAGAAGGACTAGCGGGAACTACAATGAGCAGTTCTTC. This sequence encodes CASSRRTSGNYNEQFF. Looking up the rest from reference TRBV5-6 and TRBJ2-1 gives the full variable domain: DAGVTQSPTHLIKTRGQQVTLRCSPKSGHDTVSWYQQALGQGPQFIFQYYEEEERQRGNFPDRFSGHQFPNYSSELNVNALLLGDSALYLCASSRRTSGNYNEQFFGPGTRLTVL.

This chain joins TRBV9 and TRBJ2-1; D ambiguous. Trimming left V 0 bases short and J 1 base short, with 8 bases between. The CDR3 contains 15 residues. Germline V gene lookup returns CDR1 SGDLS and CDR2 YYNGEE. In nucleotides, the CDR3 is TGTGCCAGCAGCGTAGGGAGCGCTTCCTACAATGAGCAGTTCTTC. Translating gives CASSVGSASYNEQFF. Combining the CDR3 with reference TRBV9 and TRBJ2-1 gives the whole variable domain DSGVTQTPKHLITATGQRVTLRCSPRSGDLSVYWYQQSLDQGLQFLIQYYNGEERAKGNILERFSAQQFPDLHSELNLSSLELGDSALYFCASSVGSASYNEQFFGPGTRLTVL.

DNA for the CDR3: TGTGCCACCAGCAGAGTGGCCGTGAACACTGAAGCTTTCTTT. It codes for CATSRVAVNTEAFF. The chain couples TRBV15 to TRBJ1-1, with D hard to call. This CDR3 comprises 14 residues. Germline CDR1 is LNHNV and CDR2 is YYDKDF (reference sequence). V was cut by 1 base and J by 0 bases, with 6 bases left in between.

The rearrangement links TRBV4-2 to TRBJ2-1, with TRBD2 as a possible D gene (6 bases). The CDR3 consists of 18 residues. The V end lost 2 bases, the J end lost 1 base, and 18 bases lay between the germline ends. From germline, CDR1 is LGHNA and CDR2 YNFKEQ. CDR3 sequence: CASSQRPRGAGSYNEQFF. CDR3 sequence (DNA): TGTGCCAGCAGCCAACGCCCCCGGGGCGCGGGATCCTACAATGAGCAGTTCTTC.

This chain uses TRBV6-5 with TRBJ1-1; TRBD1 aligns across 7 bases. Germline V CDR1 and CDR2: MNHEY, SVGAGI. The CDR3 covers 13 residues. Trimming at V came to 6 bases and at J to 5 bases, leaving 6 bases not matched to a gene. The CDR3 sequence is CASRPTGRTEAFF. The DNA for the CDR3 is TGTGCCAGCAGACCGACAGGGAGGACTGAAGCTTTCTTT.

This rearrangement joins TRBV28 to TRBJ1-2, with a tentative D call TRBD1 (5 bases). CDR1 is MDHEN, CDR2 SYDVKM, per germline. Deletions cut 5 bases from V and 4 bases from J, with 14 bases between. CDR3 size: 14 residues. The CDR3 DNA is TGTGCCAGCAGTACCGGGGGGGGTGGCTATGGCTACACCTTC. Translated, it gives CASSTGGGGYGYTF.

J is TRBJ2-4 and V is TRBV28, with D possibly being TRBD2 (5 bases). The V and J ends lost 5 bases and 6 bases respectively, with 11 bases between them. The CDR3 runs to 13 residues. Looked up from germline, CDR1 is MDHEN and CDR2 is SYDVKM. The CDR3 region is CASSTPGLNIQYF. The CDR3 DNA follows: TGTGCCAGCAGTACCCCGGGATTAAACATTCAGTACTTC.

This rearrangement joins TRBV15 to TRBJ1-2; D is unresolved. Per germline, CDR1 LNHNV and CDR2 YYDKDF (reference sequence). The CDR3 is made up of 13 amino acids. Trimming took 0 bases from V and 8 from J, leaving 10 bases between them. The CDR3 DNA follows: TGTGCCACCAGCAGAGATCGAACATGGGGCTACACCTTC. Its protein product is CATSRDRTWGYTF.

The chain joins TRBV7-3 to TRBJ2-7; 11 bases are shared with TRBD2. The CDR3 contains 16 residues. J was trimmed by 1 base and V by 5 bases; bases with no gene match: 7. Germline V gene lookup returns CDR1 SGHTA and CDR2 FQGTGA. The CDR3 bases are TGTGCCAGCAGCCCAGCCGGGACTAGCGGTTCCTACGAGCAGTACTTC. As protein: CASSPAGTSGSYEQYF. The full variable domain, rest sourced from reference TRBV7-3 and TRBJ2-7, is GAGVSQTPSNKVTEKGKYVELRCDPISGHTALYWYRQSLGQGPEFLIYFQGTGAADDSGLPNDRFFAVRPEGSVSTLKIQRTERGDSAVYLCASSPAGTSGSYEQYFGPGTRLTVT.

The V and J genes are TRBV19 and TRBJ2-2, with 7 positions matching TRBD1. The CDR3 loop spans 14 amino acids. Germline V gives CDR1 LNHDA, CDR2 SQIVND (reference sequence). The junction had 4 bases not matched to a gene; V was cut back by 4 bases and J by 5 bases. CDR3 residues: CASSRDRDTGELFF. In nucleotides, the CDR3 is TGTGCCAGTAGTAGGGACAGAGATACCGGGGAGCTGTTTTTT.

The chain carries TRBV5-1 and TRBJ1-1; a weak D match, TRBD1 (6 bases). V was trimmed by 4 bases and J by 2 bases, leaving 9 bases between them. Germline V gene data show CDR1 as SGHRS and CDR2 as YFSETQ. The CDR3 has 13 amino acids. The CDR3 reads CASSVTGNTEAFF. As DNA, the CDR3 is TGCGCCAGCAGCGTGACAGGTAACACTGAAGCTTTCTTT. The full variable domain, rest sourced from reference TRBV5-1 and TRBJ1-1, is KAGVTQTPRYLIKTRGQQVTLSCSPISGHRSVSWYQQTPGQGLQFLFEYFSETQRNKGNFPGRFSGRQFSNSRSEMNVSTLELGDSALYLCASSVTGNTEAFFGQGTRLTVV.

The chain combines TRBV5-1 with TRBJ1-2; D is perhaps TRBD1 (6 bases). The CDR3 has 14 amino acids. V was shortened by 1 base and J by 6 bases, with 13 bases between the two germline ends. Per the germline V gene, CDR1 is SGHRS and CDR2 is YFSETQ. This CDR3 is CASSLSGGRDGYTF. CDR3 sequence (DNA): TGCGCCAGCAGCTTGAGCGGGGGGCGGGATGGCTACACCTTC.

The chain uses TRBV7-2 and TRBJ1-3; D is ambiguous. The CDR3 runs to 14 residues. From germline, CDR1 is SGHTA and CDR2 FQGNSA. Trimming took 6 bases from V and 0 from J, leaving 9 bases between them. The CDR3 DNA is TGTGCCAGCAGGGAACAGATCTCTGGAAACACCATATATTTT. This translates into CASREQISGNTIYF. Looking up the rest from reference TRBV7-2 and TRBJ1-3 gives the full variable domain: GAGVSQSPSNKVTEKGKDVELRCDPISGHTALYWYRQSLGQGLEFLIYFQGNSAPDKSGLPSDRFSAERTGGSVSTLTIQRTQQEDSAVYLCASREQISGNTIYFGEGSWLTVV.

The V call is TRBV11-2, the J call TRBJ1-3; TRBD1 is a possible D gene (5 bases). The CDR3 loop spans 15 amino acids. Germline V gene sequence: CDR1 SGHAT, CDR2 FQNNGV. Trimming took off 5 bases at V and 6 bases at J, with 17 bases between the two ends. The CDR3 bases are TGTGCCAGCAGCCCCTCAGGGCCCATGGCAAACACCATATATTTT. Translated, it gives CASSPSGPMANTIYF.

The J gene is TRBJ2-5, the V gene TRBV5-8, with 7 positions matching TRBD2. Germline V lookup: CDR1 SGHTS, CDR2 YDEGEE. J was trimmed by 1 base and V by 0 bases; bases with no gene match: 6. The CDR3 contains 16 residues. The DNA for the CDR3 is TGTGCCAGCAGCTTGGTTGTCCGGGGGGTCCAAGAGACCCAGTACTTC. Protein sequence: CASSLVVRGVQETQYF.

This chain joins TRBV27 and TRBJ2-5; 10 bases are shared with TRBD1. The CDR3 is made up of 13 amino acids. Per germline, CDR1 MNHEY and CDR2 SMNVEV (reference sequence). J was trimmed by 5 bases and V by 5 bases; bases with no gene match: 2. The CDR3 sequence is CASSRQGAETQYF. The DNA for the CDR3 is TGTGCCAGCAGTCGACAGGGGGCCGAGACCCAGTACTTC.

V is TRBV2 and J is TRBJ2-5, with 10 bases that match TRBD1. Trimming cost V 3 bases and J 4 bases; bases outside gene matches: 8. Germline V gene lookup returns CDR1 SNHLY and CDR2 FYNNEI. The CDR3 is 16 residues long. CDR3 coding DNA: TGTGCCAGCAGTGACGGACAGGGGGGAAGGGGAGAGACCCAGTACTTC. It codes for CASSDGQGGRGETQYF.

In nucleotides, the CDR3 is TGTGCCAGCAGTTACCGAACTATTAGCGGGAGCGAGCAGTACTTC. Protein: CASSYRTISGSEQYF. The chain couples TRBV6-5 to TRBJ2-7, with TRBD2 matching 9 bases. Per the germline V gene, CDR1 is MNHEY and CDR2 is SVGAGI. The ends lost 2 bases at V and 6 bases at J; junction bases unmatched: 8. There are 15 residues in the CDR3.

V and J are TRBV6-5 and TRBJ2-5; TRBD1 aligns across 8 bases. The last part of the DNA fits TRBJ2-7 better; the J call may be wrong. The CDR3 has 13 amino acids. CDR1 MNHEY and CDR2 SVGAGI come from the germline V gene. CDR3 nucleotides: TGTGCCAGCAGTCCCGGGACAGGCTACGAGCAGTACTTC. Translating it yields CASSPGTGYEQYF.

The chain joins TRBV6-5 to TRBJ2-5, with D possibly matching TRBD2 (6 bases). Germline lookup yields CDR1 MNHEY and CDR2 SVGAGI. V was clipped by 7 bases and J by 4 bases, with 13 bases between them. The CDR3 length is 13 residues. In DNA form, the CDR3 reads TGTGCCAGCACGGCGCCAGCGGGAGAGACCCAGTACTTC. Translated, it gives CASTAPAGETQYF.

The chain carries TRBV5-4 and TRBJ1-1; D gene unclear. Germline lookup yields CDR1 SGHNT and CDR2 YYREEE (reference sequence). The CDR3 runs to 15 residues. Deletions cut 0 bases from V and 6 bases from J, with 15 bases between. Written as DNA, the CDR3 is TGTGCCAGCAGCTTGGTTGTGGCGGGGATCCCTGAAGCTTTCTTT. Translating it yields CASSLVVAGIPEAFF.

This chain connects TRBV6-5 to TRBJ1-1, with D tentatively TRBD1 (6 bases). The V and J ends lost 6 bases and 5 bases respectively, with 19 bases between them. CDR1 and CDR2 (germline): MNHEY, SVGAGI. This CDR3 has 15 residues. Here the CDR3 reads CASRANRALGTEAFF. The CDR3 nucleotides read TGTGCCAGCAGGGCAAACAGGGCCCTGGGGACTGAAGCTTTCTTT.

The chain carries TRBV4-1 and TRBJ2-5; D might be TRBD1 (6 bases). CDR3 length: 15 amino acids. V dropped 4 bases and J dropped 0 bases, with 12 bases sitting between them. Germline-derived CDR1 and CDR2 are MGHRA and YSYEKL. DNA of the CDR3: TGCGCCAGCAGCCCAAGAGGACAGAACCAAGAGACCCAGTACTTC. It codes for CASSPRGQNQETQYF.

V usage is TRBV13 and J usage is TRBJ2-1, with TRBD2 identical over 11 bases. Germline-derived CDR1 and CDR2 are PRHDT and FYEKMQ (reference sequence). This CDR3 region has 16 residues. V lost 5 bases and J lost 2; bases outside the gene matches: 5. As DNA, the CDR3 is TGTGCCAGCAGCCGCGAGGGACTAGCGGCCTACAATGAGCAGTTCTTC. This translates into CASSREGLAAYNEQFF.

This sequence joins TRBV29-1 and TRBJ1-1, with 7 bases lining up with TRBD1. The J segment lost 0 bases and the V segment lost 7 bases, leaving 5 bases of the junction unmatched. The CDR3 totals 13 residues. The germline gives CDR1 SQVTM, CDR2 ANQGSEA. CDR3 amino acids: CSGDSLMNTEAFF. CDR3 nucleotides: TGCAGCGGGGACAGTCTTATGAACACTGAAGCTTTCTTT.

The chain joins TRBV5-1 to TRBJ1-3; a possible D gene is TRBD1 (6 bases). The ends were cut back, 0 bases at V and 1 base at J, with 8 bases in the middle. Germline V gene data show CDR1 as SGHRS and CDR2 as YFSETQ. There are 15 residues in the CDR3. In DNA form, the CDR3 reads TGCGCCAGCAGCTTGGTAGGGGGATCTGGAAACACCATATATTTT. This sequence encodes CASSLVGGSGNTIYF. The full variable domain, rest sourced from reference TRBV5-1 and TRBJ1-3, is KAGVTQTPRYLIKTRGQQVTLSCSPISGHRSVSWYQQTPGQGLQFLFEYFSETQRNKGNFPGRFSGRQFSNSRSEMNVSTLELGDSALYLCASSLVGGSGNTIYFGEGSWLTVV.

This rearrangement joins TRBV7-2 to TRBJ2-7; 10 nucleotides match TRBD2. Looked up from germline, CDR1 is SGHTA and CDR2 is FQGNSA. This CDR3 is 14 amino acids long. V dropped 1 base and J dropped 7; count of bases not matched to a gene: 4. The CDR3 coding sequence is TGTGCCAGCAGCTTAGGGCTAGCGGGAGTTGAGCAGTACTTC. Protein product: CASSLGLAGVEQYF. Combining the CDR3 with reference TRBV7-2 and TRBJ2-7 gives the whole variable domain GAGVSQSPSNKVTEKGKDVELRCDPISGHTALYWYRQSLGQGLEFLIYFQGNSAPDKSGLPSDRFSAERTGGSVSTLTIQRTQQEDSAVYLCASSLGLAGVEQYFGPGTRLTVT.

The J gene is TRBJ1-5, the V gene TRBV5-1; 7 bases fit TRBD1. V lost 5 bases and J lost 6; bases outside the gene matches: 5. The CDR3 spans 13 residues. Germline-derived CDR1 and CDR2 are SGHRS and YFSETQ. CDR3 region: CASSTGERQPQHF. The CDR3 DNA reads TGCGCCAGCAGTACAGGGGAGCGTCAGCCCCAGCATTTT.

The chain links TRBV4-1 to TRBJ1-2, with a possible D match to TRBD1 (6 bases). Trimming stripped 3 bases from V and 7 bases from J, with 15 bases between. This CDR3 is built from 14 residues. CDR1 and CDR2 from the germline V gene are MGHRA and YSYEKL. Written as DNA, the CDR3 is TGCGCCAGCAGCCAGATCAGGGGAGCTGCTGGCTACACCTTC. As protein: CASSQIRGAAGYTF.

The chain carries TRBV20-1 and TRBJ1-4; D is possibly TRBD1 (5 bases). CDR1 and CDR2 from the germline V gene are DFQATT and SNEGSKA (reference sequence). The CDR3 contains 11 residues. V lost 3 bases and J lost 8, with 7 bases in between. The CDR3 DNA reads as TGCAGTGCTAGCAAGGGGGAAAAACTGTTTTTT. Amino acid sequence: CSASKGEKLFF.

The V call is TRBV27, the J call TRBJ1-5; D ambiguous. Trimming left V 4 bases short and J 3 bases short, with 10 bases between. The CDR3 is 14 residues long. Germline CDR1 is MNHEY and CDR2 is SMNVEV (reference sequence). CDR3 region: CASSSTLNNQPQHF. The CDR3 coding sequence is TGTGCCAGCAGTTCGACACTCAACAATCAGCCCCAGCATTTT.